Listed below are T cell receptor beta chains from one sample, sequenced in a study of identical twins. Via MiXCR, TCRdb re-called the 5' RACE reads, giving one row per CDR3 protein. The data contain 450,000 to 650,000 distinct CDR3 sequences, more than 9% of them singletons. This same sample was also taken into another study, of yellow fever vaccine responses in identical twins.

The specimen was PBMCs. The receptors originated from a woman aged 18-35 years in good health. CDR3s include the opening cysteine and the closing phenylalanine or tryptophan. The order of the fields is CDR3 protein, CDR3 length, J gene, V gene.

CDR3: CASSPHSTGNYEQYF
length: 15
J: TRBJ2-7
V: TRBV5-4

CDR3: CASSGQGGRDTQYF
length: 14
J: TRBJ2-3
V: TRBV11-2

CDR3: CATSQGGGGETQYF
length: 14
J: TRBJ2-5
V: TRBV15

CDR3: CASSQVGTAKGSYNEQFF
length: 18
J: TRBJ2-1
V: TRBV4-1

CDR3: CASRPRGSMNTEAFF
length: 15
J: TRBJ1-1
V: TRBV19

CDR3: CASSRGLMNTEAFF
length: 14
J: TRBJ1-1
V: TRBV27

CDR3: CASSSGTRGNEQFF
length: 14
J: TRBJ2-1
V: TRBV7-9

CDR3: CASGLAGGRETDTQYF
length: 16
J: TRBJ2-3
V: TRBV21-1

CDR3: CASSLTPLVDRENEKLFF
length: 18
J: TRBJ1-4
V: TRBV28

CDR3: CASSLEVLRRTTDTQYF
length: 17
J: TRBJ2-3
V: TRBV11-3

CDR3: CASSSGQGFDEQYF
length: 14
J: TRBJ2-7
V: TRBV5-5

CDR3: CASSVRPLLYEQYF
length: 14
J: TRBJ2-7
V: TRBV2

CDR3: CASSFSGLGTEAFF
length: 14
J: TRBJ1-1
V: TRBV28

CDR3: CASSYVGQGAGEQFF
length: 15
J: TRBJ2-1
V: TRBV6-5

CDR3: CASSYGVGLNIHTEAFF
length: 17
J: TRBJ1-1
V: TRBV6-5

CDR3: CASSLDLAGVYNEQFF
length: 16
J: TRBJ2-1
V: TRBV11-2

CDR3: CASSYSFSNEQFF
length: 13
J: TRBJ2-1
V: TRBV6-2/TRBV6-3

CDR3: CASSQADNRVSEVRVTNTGELFF
length: 23
J: TRBJ2-2
V: TRBV4-2

CDR3: CASSRGTPLDEQYF
length: 14
J: TRBJ2-7
V: TRBV16

CDR3: CASSQTVDTEAFF
length: 13
J: TRBJ1-1
V: TRBV5-1

CDR3: CASSDSPGTGNTGELFF
length: 17
J: TRBJ2-2
V: TRBV6-4

CDR3: CASSPWGANYGYTF
length: 14
J: TRBJ1-2
V: TRBV6-1

CDR3: CASSFRRGTTQETQYF
length: 16
J: TRBJ2-5
V: TRBV11-1

CDR3: CASSWGQGVGTDTQYF
length: 16
J: TRBJ2-3
V: TRBV7-2

CDR3: CSVEGLAGAYEQYF
length: 14
J: TRBJ2-7
V: TRBV29-1

CDR3: CASSPTGTGTYNEQFF
length: 16
J: TRBJ2-1
V: TRBV10-2

CDR3: CASSPDPSSPNTGELFF
length: 17
J: TRBJ2-2
V: TRBV4-2

CDR3: CASSLQEIYNEQFF
length: 14
J: TRBJ2-1
V: TRBV7-2

CDR3: CASSRQNTYEQYF
length: 13
J: TRBJ2-7
V: TRBV12-3/TRBV12-4

CDR3: CASKWAGNEQYF
length: 12
J: TRBJ2-7
V: TRBV6-2/TRBV6-3

CDR3: CASSLPNSYEQYF
length: 13
J: TRBJ2-7
V: TRBV11-2

CDR3: CASSKHGTGGQKTGELFF
length: 18
J: TRBJ2-2
V: TRBV2

CDR3: CASNDRSYEQYF
length: 12
J: TRBJ2-7
V: TRBV6-5

CDR3: CASSVDRNSPLHF
length: 13
J: TRBJ1-6
V: TRBV2

CDR3: CSGYTSFSGANVLTF
length: 15
J: TRBJ2-6
V: TRBV29-1

CDR3: CASSLKREGTYEQYF
length: 15
J: TRBJ2-7
V: TRBV7-8

CDR3: CAISVRAYEQYF
length: 12
J: TRBJ2-7
V: TRBV10-3

CDR3: CASNKDSNQPQHF
length: 13
J: TRBJ1-5
V: TRBV2

CDR3: CATSDFFLQSGNQPQHF
length: 17
J: TRBJ1-5
V: TRBV24-1

CDR3: CASRLAMSSYNEQFF
length: 15
J: TRBJ2-1
V: TRBV6-1

CDR3: CASFGQGEEETQYF
length: 14
J: TRBJ2-5
V: TRBV5-1

CDR3: CASSINRADEQFF
length: 13
J: TRBJ2-1
V: TRBV7-8

CDR3: CSAILRVRYDNEQFF
length: 15
J: TRBJ2-1
V: TRBV20-1

CDR3: CASSLDPGLNTGELFF
length: 16
J: TRBJ2-2
V: TRBV5-1

CDR3: CASSQMGTSTYNEQFF
length: 16
J: TRBJ2-1
V: TRBV4-3

CDR3: CLPRLAGDYEQYF
length: 13
J: TRBJ2-7
V: TRBV20-1

CDR3: CASSLLGRSESPLHF
length: 15
J: TRBJ1-6
V: TRBV27

CDR3: CASSGDRDEQFF
length: 12
J: TRBJ2-1
V: TRBV5-6

CDR3: CATSDPGVYTEQFF
length: 14
J: TRBJ2-1
V: TRBV24-1

CDR3: CASSNSLGNQPQHF
length: 14
J: TRBJ1-5
V: TRBV19

CDR3: CASSQDKTSGGQETQYF
length: 17
J: TRBJ2-5
V: TRBV4-3

CDR3: CASSRSLELSYNEQFF
length: 16
J: TRBJ2-1
V: TRBV14

CDR3: CASSQVQGRNEQFF
length: 14
J: TRBJ2-1
V: TRBV3-1

CDR3: CASSPLKGSGGRKDTQYF
length: 18
J: TRBJ2-3
V: TRBV11-2

CDR3: CSARARTSGSRRSYNEQFF
length: 19
J: TRBJ2-1
V: TRBV20-1

CDR3: CASSLAGGAGINYGYTF
length: 17
J: TRBJ1-2
V: TRBV5-1

CDR3: CASSSDVGTGNEKLFF
length: 16
J: TRBJ1-4
V: TRBV28

CDR3: CATYSNYGYTF
length: 11
J: TRBJ1-2
V: TRBV2

CDR3: CASSQTAGIEQYF
length: 13
J: TRBJ2-7
V: TRBV7-9